One sample yielded the 8 T cell receptor beta chains listed below, sequenced in a study of cytomegalovirus exposure and HLA in healthy donors. PCR was performed using 60 Vbeta and 13 Jbeta primers. The data were produced by immunoSEQ multiplex PCR, yet TCRdb's version contains in-frame clones alone and is incomplete. This sample has roughly 110,000 clones, with 70% to 75% found just once. The sequenced sample was PBMCs. The receptors here all came from a female donor in good health and CMV-seronegative.

The chain carries TRBV28 and TRBJ2-6; tentatively, D is TRBD1 (6 bases). The CDR3 covers 18 residues. With 7 bases removed from V and 0 bases from J, the gap between germline ends came to 19 bases. Germline CDR1 MDHEN, CDR2 SYDVKM. The CDR3 spells CASTTGKGPFSGANVLTF. DNA for the CDR3: TGTGCCAGCACAACAGGGAAAGGGCCTTTCTCTGGGGCCAACGTCCTGACTTTC.

The rearrangement uses TRBV10-3 and TRBJ2-7; 11 nucleotides match TRBD2. This CDR3 is 17 amino acids long. Germline assignment: CDR1 ENHRY and CDR2 SYGVKD. Trimming took 3 bases from V and 4 from J; bases not matched to a gene: 11. The CDR3 sequence: CAISDPTGTSGSYEQYF. CDR3 DNA: TGTGCCATCAGTGACCCTACCGGGACTAGCGGATCTTACGAGCAGTACTTC.

The chain is built from TRBV7-9 and TRBJ1-2; 9 bases match TRBD1. The J segment lost 3 bases and the V segment lost 4 bases, leaving 9 bases of the junction unmatched. The CDR3 length is 16 residues. Germline CDR1 SEHNR, CDR2 FQNEAQ (reference sequence). The CDR3 here is CASSSADRGGYYGYTF. In nucleotides, the CDR3 is TGTGCCAGCAGCTCCGCGGACAGGGGAGGCTACTATGGCTACACCTTC.

A note on this clone: At one boundary the junction diverges from the germline segment, which might be a read error. The rearrangement uses TRBV30 and TRBJ2-7, with 9 positions matching TRBD1. Germline V gives CDR1 GTSNPN, CDR2 SVGIG (reference sequence). The CDR3 is 14 residues long. As DNA, the CDR3 is TGTGCCTGGAGTCCGACAGGGGGTTTCTACAAGCAGTACTTC. Translating it yields CAWSPTGGFYKQYF.

The chain has TRBV7-9 and TRBJ2-3; TRBD2 might be the D (5 bases). V dropped 1 base and J dropped 2 bases, with 10 bases sitting between them. The CDR3 totals 15 residues. The germline V gene has CDR1 SEHNR and CDR2 FQNEAQ (reference sequence). In DNA form, the CDR3 reads TGTGCCAGCAGCTTAGGAAGCGGAAACACAGATACGCAGTATTTT. Amino acids: CASSLGSGNTDTQYF.

This chain links TRBV28 with TRBJ1-4, with TRBD1 identical over 10 bases. V lost 2 bases, J lost 5 bases, and 5 bases stayed unmatched. The germline CDR1 and CDR2 sequences are MDHEN and SYDVKM. CDR3 size: 16 residues. The CDR3 sequence: CASSLPRGQGNEKLFF. The CDR3 nucleotides read TGTGCCAGCAGTTTACCGCGGGGACAGGGGAATGAAAAACTGTTTTTT.

This clone was detected a few times. The rearrangement uses TRBV4-2 and TRBJ2-3; TRBD2 matches at 7 bases. CDR1 is LGHNA and CDR2 is YNFKEQ in the germline V gene. CDR3 length: 18 amino acids. After removal of 0 bases from V and 4 bases from J, the junction contained 13 bases not matched to a gene. CDR3 protein: CASSQDRTRGENPDTQYF. Written as DNA, the CDR3 is TGTGCCAGCAGCCAAGATCGGACTAGGGGCGAGAACCCAGATACGCAGTATTTT.

V is TRBV28 and J is TRBJ2-5; 7 nucleotides line up with TRBD1. From germline, CDR1 is MDHEN and CDR2 SYDVKM. With 5 bases clipped from V and 3 bases from J, the junction kept 12 bases outside the gene matches. The CDR3 loop spans 16 amino acids. CDR3 amino acids: CASSHNTDRNKETQYF. The CDR3 region has the DNA TGTGCCAGCAGTCATAATACGGACAGGAACAAAGAGACCCAGTACTTC. The full variable domain, completed using reference TRBV28 and TRBJ2-5, is DVKVTQSSRYLVKRTGEKVFLECVQDMDHENMFWYRQDPGLGLRLIYFSYDVKMKEKGDIPEGYSVSREKKERFSLILESASTNQTSMYLCASSHNTDRNKETQYFGPGTRLLVL.